This TCR beta chain stems from a study of T cells in Graves' hyperthyroidism and ophthalmopathy. This clonotype occurred many times. There were TCR beta CDR3 regions amplified from RNA transcripts. In the first-round RT-PCR of the TCR CDR3, the HTBI primer set was used. TCRdb analysed the multiplex PCR reads with MiXCR anew, one entry per CDR3 protein. The sample consists of fewer than 350,000 distinct CDR3 sequences, roughly 14% of them appearing once. The TCR sequence derives from a woman in her 30s with Graves' hyperthyroidism that later progressed to Graves' ophthalmopathy. The sample taken for sequencing was blood.

DNA of the CDR3: TGTGCCACCAGCTCGCGACTAGCGTCTAGCTCCTACAATGAGCAGTTCTTC. Translating gives CATSSRLASSSYNEQFF. The chain employs TRBV15 and TRBJ2-1; 8 bases fit TRBD2. Germline V CDR1 and CDR2: LNHNV, YYDKDF (reference sequence). J lost 0 bases, V lost 5 bases, and 9 bases had no gene match. CDR3 length equals 17 residues.